This T cell receptor (beta chain) was documented in a study of T cell repertoires in cytomegalovirus infection. This clonotype was detected a few times. Its antigen is undetermined. Germline loops: CDR1 MNHEY, CDR2 SVGAGI. With 5 bases removed from V and 3 bases from J, the gap between germline ends came to 19 bases. This CDR3 has 16 residues. One entry per CDR3 protein results from TCRdb running MiXCR on the reads. This table has about 770,000 distinct CDR3 sequences, roughly 28% appearing once. This receptor was obtained from a human donor in good health (CMV status not recorded). Some clones in this sample may be carry-over from other donors' samples. Sequencing used cultured CD8+ T cells from PBMCs, obtained from culture after CMV antigen stimulation. The chain joins TRBV6-5 to TRBJ1-1, with D uncertain. As DNA, the CDR3 is TGTGCCAGCAGTGCCTTCCTGGAATTCGTTGACACTGAAGCTTTCTTT. Translation gives CASSAFLEFVDTEAFF.